The clone carrying this T cell receptor (beta chain) has only a few counts. Its specificity is not known. This entry is derived from a study of blood T cells in healthy people across ages. Study at large: With template switching, about one barcoded beta molecule was captured per two T cells. Study-wide results and limits: Observed TCR beta diversity per million T cells went down as age went up. This fall followed a roughly linear course with age.

Combining a sample-barcoded 5' primer with a J-beta primer mix, a second PCR ran for about 6 to 11 cycles. Each cDNA molecule received a tag from a template-switch adaptor that had 12 random nucleotides. TCRdb called the 5' RACE reads again in MiXCR, with one record for every CDR3 protein. The sample consists of under 950,000 distinct CDR3 sequences, 22% of them appearing once. V lost 0 bases, J lost 1 base, and 10 bases lay in between. This CDR3 spans 15 amino acids. CDR1 is SGHTS, CDR2 YDEGEE, per germline. This TCR came from an older man in good health. This chain connects TRBV5-8 to TRBJ1-1; a weak D match, TRBD1 (6 bases). The sample comprised blood. CDR3: CASSLVPRGNTEAFF. CDR3 DNA: TGTGCCAGCAGCTTGGTCCCCAGGGGGAACACTGAAGCTTTCTTT. The variable domain in full, completed from reference TRBV5-8 and TRBJ1-1, reads EAGVTQSPTHLIKTRGQQATLRCSPISGHTSVYWYQQALGLGLQFLLWYDEGEERNRGNFPPRFSGRQFPNYSSELNVNALELEDSALYLCASSLVPRGNTEAFFGQGTRLTVV.